The T cell receptor beta chain under discussion was sequenced for a study of blood T cell repertoires in COVID-19. On the study more broadly: Samples taken during acute and convalescent COVID-19 were collected in the United States, Italy and Spain.

The CDR3 is 15 amino acids. V gave up 4 bases and J gave up 5 bases; unmatched junction bases: 9. Germline V gene data show CDR1 as SGHDN and CDR2 as FVKESK. Measured with immunoSEQ multiplex PCR; TCRdb has only the in-frame clones, and not every one. The table has fewer than 30,000 clones, 75% to 90% seen once. This chain uses TRBV14 with TRBJ2-7; 9 nucleotides align to TRBD1. Sample: peripheral blood. The TCR comes from a woman older than 75 with COVID-19, enrolled during active disease. The CDR3 region is CASSRYRDRVHEQYF. CDR3 coding DNA: TGTGCCAGCAGCCGATACCGGGACAGGGTCCACGAGCAGTACTTC. Together with reference TRBV14 and TRBJ2-7, the CDR3 gives the full variable domain: EAGVTQFPSHSVIEKGQTVTLRCDPISGHDNLYWYRRVMGKEIKFLLHFVKESKQDESGMPNNRFLAERTGGTYSTLKVQPAELEDSGVYFCASSRYRDRVHEQYFGPGTRLTVT.